The 7 T cell receptor beta chains below were found in one sample sequenced in a study of blood T cells in healthy people across ages. Then a second PCR, running about 6 to 11 cycles, was carried out with a sample-barcoded 5' primer and a J-beta primer mix. TCRdb passed the 5' RACE reads through MiXCR, listing each CDR3 protein once. The sample lists about 1.6 million distinct CDR3 sequences; about 35% were seen once. Sequencing input: blood. The source of these receptors is a woman younger than 45 in good health.

This clonotype occurred many times. The chain couples TRBV29-1 to TRBJ1-5; D gene unclear. V lost 4 bases and J 0 bases, leaving 7 bases between the germline ends. Looked up from germline, CDR1 is SQVTM and CDR2 is ANQGSEA. This CDR3 is built from 13 residues. CDR3 DNA sequence: TGCAGCGTTGTAGAGAATAGCAATCAGCCCCAGCATTTT. Translated: CSVVENSNQPQHF.

V is TRBV20-1 and J is TRBJ2-2, with D perhaps matching TRBD1 or TRBD2 (7 bases each). This CDR3 is 14 amino acids long. Trimming removed 6 bases from V and 7 bases from J, with 18 bases in between. Germline values: CDR1 DFQATT, CDR2 SNEGSKA (reference sequence). Here the CDR3 reads CSAGGGRANGELFF. DNA of the CDR3: TGCAGTGCAGGGGGCGGGAGAGCGAACGGGGAGCTGTTTTTT.

The rearrangement links TRBV4-1 to TRBJ1-2; the D is unclear. With 0 bases removed from V and 4 bases from J, the gap between germline ends came to 12 bases. The CDR3 sequence is 15 residues long. Per the germline V gene, CDR1 is MGHRA and CDR2 is YSYEKL. The CDR3 here is CASSQDPSSVYGYTF. The CDR3 bases are TGCGCCAGCAGCCAAGATCCCAGTTCGGTCTATGGCTACACCTTC.

The chain has TRBV3-1 and TRBJ1-2; D perhaps matches TRBD1 (5 bases). Germline assignment: CDR1 LGHDT and CDR2 YNNKEL (reference sequence). This CDR3 is built from 13 residues. Deletions cut 1 base from V and 7 bases from J, with 10 bases between. The CDR3 DNA is TGTGCCAGCAGCCAAGGTGAAGGGACTGGCTACACCTTC. The encoded protein is CASSQGEGTGYTF. Combining the CDR3 with reference TRBV3-1 and TRBJ1-2 gives the whole variable domain DTAVSQTPKYLVTQMGNDKSIKCEQNLGHDTMYWYKQDSKKFLKIMFSYNNKELIINETVPNRFSPKSPDKAHLNLHINSLELGDSAVYFCASSQGEGTGYTFGSGTRLTVV.

In this sample, this clonotype turned up a few times. The chain couples TRBV5-1 to TRBJ2-3, with 8 bases matching TRBD2. The CDR3 runs to 16 residues. The ends lost 4 bases at V and 0 bases at J; junction bases unmatched: 7. Germline V lookup: CDR1 SGHRS, CDR2 YFSETQ. Written as DNA, the CDR3 is TGCGCCAGCAGCCCCACACCTAGCGGGAGCACAGATACGCAGTATTTT. Amino acids: CASSPTPSGSTDTQYF.

The V call is TRBV3-1, the J call TRBJ1-1; D is undetermined. The V end lost 0 bases, the J end lost 0 bases, and 17 bases lay between the germline ends. Looked up from germline, CDR1 is LGHDT and CDR2 is YNNKEL (reference sequence). The CDR3 consists of 18 residues. CDR3 DNA sequence: TGTGCCAGCAGCCAAGATTTCCCGGGAGGGAGAATGAACACTGAAGCTTTCTTT. Translated: CASSQDFPGGRMNTEAFF.

This clonotype was seen a few times. The V call is TRBV20-1, the J call TRBJ2-5; D possibly uses TRBD1 or TRBD2 (5 bases each). The germline V gene has CDR1 DFQATT and CDR2 SNEGSKA (reference sequence). V lost 0 bases and J 3 bases, leaving 11 bases between the germline ends. There are 14 residues in the CDR3. The CDR3 region has the DNA TGCAGTGCTAGAGATCGGGGCTTCGAAGAGACCCAGTACTTC. Translating gives CSARDRGFEETQYF.